One and the same sample provided the 21 T cell receptor beta chains below, sequenced in a study of Graves' ophthalmopathy and Graves' hyperthyroidism. From RNA, the CDR3 regions of TCR beta chains were amplified and sequenced. Investigators did first-round RT-PCR with HTBI primers, then second-round multiplex PCR. TCRdb processed the multiplex PCR reads anew with MiXCR; each CDR3 protein has one entry. The sample includes some 160,000 distinct CDR3 sequences, around 40% of them seen just once. Sample: peripheral blood. These receptors were collected from a man aged 25 to 40 with Graves' ophthalmopathy.

The chain is built from TRBV6-1 and TRBJ2-1; D unclear. The CDR3 is made up of 14 amino acids. In germline, CDR1 is MNHNS, CDR2 SASEGT. V dropped 1 base and J dropped 4 bases, with 8 bases sitting between them. CDR3 nucleotides: TGTGCCAGCAGTGAAGAGACAATTTACAATGAGCAGTTCTTC. Translated: CASSEETIYNEQFF.

The sample holds many counts of this clonotype. The chain links TRBV12-3 or TRBV12-4 to TRBJ2-5; D possibly matches TRBD1 or TRBD2 (5 bases each). This CDR3 region has 11 residues. V was clipped by 8 bases and J by 3 bases, with 7 bases between them. CDR3 protein: CASGGEETQYF. CDR3 nucleotides: TGTGCCAGCGGGGGAGAAGAGACCCAGTACTTC.

V and J are TRBV6-2 or TRBV6-3 and TRBJ2-7; D assignment may be TRBD1 or TRBD2 (7 bases each). Germline V gene sequence: CDR1 MNHEY, CDR2 SVGEGT. The CDR3 is 21 residues long. The V gene lost 2 bases and the J gene lost 1 base, with 30 bases spanning the gap. CDR3 coding DNA: TGTGCCAGCAGTTACCCGAAGACCTTCGACAGGGAGGGAGGGTTGTCCTACGAGCAGTACTTC. Its protein product is CASSYPKTFDREGGLSYEQYF.

Ten or more counts support this clonotype. The V call is TRBV6-5, the J call TRBJ2-5; D may be TRBD1 or TRBD2 (5 bases each). Germline assignment: CDR1 MNHEY and CDR2 SVGAGI. CDR3 length: 13 residues. Trimming pared 2 bases from V and 7 bases from J, leaving 11 bases between. The CDR3 spells CASSYPARGTQYF. The CDR3 DNA follows: TGTGCCAGCAGTTACCCAGCGAGGGGGACCCAGTACTTC.

This clonotype was detected ten times or more. The chain has TRBV20-1 and TRBJ2-5, with 8 bases matching TRBD2. J gave up 7 bases and V 6 bases, and 19 bases lay outside the gene matches. Germline CDR1 and CDR2: DFQATT and SNEGSKA (reference sequence). This CDR3 has 16 residues. The CDR3 region has the DNA TGCAGTGCCAAAAACTCCGGGACTAGTACCGGGGGGACCCAGTACTTC. Protein sequence: CSAKNSGTSTGGTQYF.

The chain couples TRBV6-1 to TRBJ2-5, with D perhaps being TRBD1 or TRBD2 (5 bases each). Trimming stripped 3 bases from V and 5 bases from J, with 13 bases between. The CDR3 consists of 14 residues. The germline V gene has CDR1 MNHNS and CDR2 SASEGT. CDR3 sequence: CASSELGTVETQYF. In nucleotides, the CDR3 is TGTGCCAGCAGTGAGCTAGGGACGGTGGAGACCCAGTACTTC.

The chain employs TRBV2 and TRBJ2-7, with TRBD1 matching 9 bases. Germline CDR1 reads SNHLY; CDR2 reads FYNNEI. V was clipped by 5 bases and J by 3 bases; unmatched bases: 8. CDR3 length: 15 residues. The CDR3 region is CASSPQPGQGYEQYF. The DNA for the CDR3 is TGTGCCAGCAGTCCTCAACCGGGACAGGGCTACGAGCAGTACTTC.

This clonotype was detected ten times or more. This chain connects TRBV12-3 or TRBV12-4 to TRBJ2-5, with D perhaps TRBD2 (5 bases). This CDR3 has 14 residues. V lost 3 bases, J lost 1 base, and 9 bases lay in between. CDR3 in DNA: TGTGCCAGCAGTTTCACGCGGGCCCAAGAGACCCAGTACTTC. Translated, it gives CASSFTRAQETQYF.

The gene calls are TRBV12-5 and TRBJ2-7, with D hard to call. The CDR3 length is 14 residues. Germline CDR1 and CDR2: LGHNT and FRNRAP. Between the trimmed V and J ends, which lost 6 bases and 5 bases, there was a span of 17 bases. The CDR3 bases are TGTGCTAGTGGCCCGGGCCTGATCCCCAACGAGCAGTACTTC. This sequence encodes CASGPGLIPNEQYF.

The chain has TRBV28 and TRBJ1-5, with 11 bases lining up with TRBD1. CDR3 size: 15 residues. Germline V gene lookup returns CDR1 MDHEN and CDR2 SYDVKM. The trim removed 6 bases at V and 6 bases at J, leaving 7 bases unmatched. CDR3 residues: CASRRGQGVGQPQHF. The CDR3 DNA reads TGTGCCAGCAGACGGGGACAGGGGGTTGGTCAGCCCCAGCATTTT.

This clonotype was picked up many times. V gene TRBV28 combines with J gene TRBJ1-1; weak D call: TRBD1 (6 bases). V dropped 3 bases and J dropped 0 bases, with 8 bases sitting between them. The CDR3 is 14 amino acids. The V gene's germline CDR1 is MDHEN and CDR2 SYDVKM. This chain's CDR3 is CASSLAGVNTEAFF. In DNA, the CDR3 is TGTGCCAGCAGTTTGGCAGGGGTGAACACTGAAGCTTTCTTT.

This chain connects TRBV6-1 to TRBJ2-7; weak D call: TRBD1 (5 bases). The ends were cut back, 2 bases at V and 5 bases at J, with 13 bases in the middle. Per the germline V gene, CDR1 is MNHNS and CDR2 is SASEGT. This CDR3 has 14 residues. The CDR3 coding sequence is TGTGCCAGCAGTGAATTGGGAACAGGAAACGAGCAGTACTTC. Translated, it gives CASSELGTGNEQYF.

The genes are TRBV25-1 and TRBJ2-7; 12 bases match TRBD2. Trimming cost V 4 bases and J 0 bases; bases outside gene matches: 7. The CDR3 covers 17 residues. CDR1 is MGHDK and CDR2 is SYGVNS in the germline V gene. The CDR3 loop reads CASSVLAGGNTSYEQYF. The DNA for the CDR3 is TGTGCCAGCAGTGTGCTAGCGGGGGGGAATACCTCCTACGAGCAGTACTTC.

The table lists this clonotype with many counts. The chain recombines TRBV6-1 with TRBJ2-7, with TRBD1 identical over 7 bases. The CDR3 length is 13 residues. The germline V gene encodes CDR1 MNHNS and CDR2 SASEGT. V was pared by 6 bases and J by 2 bases, with 4 bases of the junction left unmatched. CDR3 DNA: TGTGCCAGCAGACGGGACAGTACCTACGAGCAGTACTTC. It yields the protein CASRRDSTYEQYF.

The gene calls are TRBV12-3 or TRBV12-4 and TRBJ1-6; 10 bases are shared with TRBD1. CDR3 length equals 14 residues. Trimming cost V 8 bases and J 7 bases; bases outside gene matches: 5. The CDR3: CASGDRGANSPLHF. CDR3 coding DNA: TGTGCCAGCGGGGACAGGGGCGCCAATTCACCCCTCCACTTT.

V gene TRBV6-1 combines with J gene TRBJ1-1; D is uncertain. V shed 7 bases and J shed 0 bases, with 6 bases lying between them. The CDR3 has 12 amino acids. Germline CDR1 and CDR2: MNHNS and SASEGT. CDR3 sequence: CASMTVNTEAFF. The CDR3 DNA reads as TGTGCCAGCATGACGGTGAACACTGAAGCTTTCTTT.

This rearrangement joins TRBV7-2 to TRBJ1-1; the D gene is possibly TRBD1 (6 bases). CDR3 length: 15 amino acids. In germline, CDR1 is SGHTA, CDR2 FQGNSA. The CDR3 nucleotides are TGTCCGCCATCACAGACAGGAGCCATGAACACTGAAGCTTTCTTT. Translation gives CPPSQTGAMNTEAFF.

This clonotype showed up many times. The chain joins TRBV2 to TRBJ1-6; the match to TRBD1 covers 9 bases. Germline trimming cut 6 bases from V and 7 bases from J; bases unmatched to any gene: 10. CDR1 is SNHLY, CDR2 FYNNEI, per germline. This CDR3 region has 16 residues. The CDR3 protein is CASRPGTGLGNSPLHF. The CDR3 coding sequence is TGTGCCAGCAGACCCGGGACAGGGCTTGGCAATTCACCCCTCCACTTT.

The chain employs TRBV28 and TRBJ2-7, with a tentative D call TRBD2 (5 bases). Germline assignment: CDR1 MDHEN and CDR2 SYDVKM. CDR3 length: 13 amino acids. The V and J ends lost 4 bases and 0 bases respectively, with 7 bases between them. CDR3: CASSWESSYEQYF. CDR3 bases: TGTGCCAGCAGTTGGGAGAGCTCCTACGAGCAGTACTTC.

This clonotype was recorded at least ten times. The chain uses TRBV11-2 and TRBJ2-7; D is ambiguous. The CDR3 has 16 residues. Germline V lookup: CDR1 SGHAT, CDR2 FQNNGV. V lost 6 bases to trimming and J lost 2 bases, with 20 bases between them. The CDR3: CASSPPPRHLTYEQYF. In DNA form, the CDR3 reads TGTGCCAGCAGTCCTCCCCCGAGGCACCTAACCTACGAGCAGTACTTC.

V gene TRBV29-1 combines with J gene TRBJ2-5; the match to TRBD1 covers 9 bases. Germline CDR1 is SQVTM and CDR2 is ANQGSEA. There are 14 residues in the CDR3. The V gene end was trimmed by 4 bases and the J gene end by 0 bases; junction bases not matched to a gene: 3. CDR3 bases: TGCAGCGTTGTGGACAGGGGTAACCAAGAGACCCAGTACTTC. Translation: CSVVDRGNQETQYF.